Shown below are 23 T cell receptor beta chains from a single sample sequenced in a study of cytomegalovirus exposure and HLA in healthy donors. 60 Vbeta and 13 Jbeta primers were used in PCR. The table came from immunoSEQ multiplex PCR; TCRdb's copy has only in-frame clones and leaves some out. The sample has 150,000 to 200,000 clones; 84% are singletons. Sequencing was carried out using PBMCs. All receptors come from a man between 18 and 29 years old in good health and CMV-seronegative.

The rearrangement links TRBV5-6 to TRBJ2-5, with TRBD1 identical over 7 bases. CDR3 length: 15 amino acids. V dropped 4 bases and J dropped 3; count of bases not matched to a gene: 9. Germline V gives CDR1 SGHDT, CDR2 YYEEEE. Here the CDR3 reads CASSPTGATKETQYF. CDR3 DNA sequence: TGTGCCAGCAGCCCTACAGGGGCTACTAAAGAGACCCAGTACTTC.

The genes are TRBV5-1 and TRBJ1-2; D remains ambiguous. This CDR3 region has 15 residues. V shed 4 bases and J shed 0 bases, with 13 bases lying between them. From germline, CDR1 is SGHRS and CDR2 YFSETQ. The CDR3: CASSRRADANYGYTF. The CDR3 DNA reads TGCGCCAGCAGCCGGAGGGCGGACGCTAACTATGGCTACACCTTC.

V and J are TRBV20-1 and TRBJ2-7; unclear D gene. Germline V CDR1 and CDR2: DFQATT, SNEGSKA (reference sequence). This CDR3 spans 11 amino acids. The V end lost 3 bases, the J end lost 3 bases, and 6 bases lay between the germline ends. The CDR3 nucleotides are TGCAGTGCTAGTGTCAACTACGAGCAGTACTTC. It is translated as CSASVNYEQYF.

The rearrangement uses TRBV25-1 and TRBJ2-5; the D gene is possibly TRBD2 (5 bases). This CDR3 has 13 residues. Trimming cost V 3 bases and J 5 bases, with 10 bases left between them. Germline V gene lookup returns CDR1 MGHDK and CDR2 SYGVNS. The CDR3 loop reads CASSDRSGETQYF. DNA of the CDR3: TGTGCCAGCAGTGACCGATCGGGGGAGACCCAGTACTTC.

The rearrangement joins TRBV6-5 to TRBJ1-5, with TRBD1 matching over 9 bases. With V trimmed by 6 bases and J by 7 bases, 10 bases remained unmatched. CDR1 and CDR2 from the germline V gene are MNHEY and SVGAGI. The CDR3 sequence is 15 residues long. The CDR3 nucleotides read TGTGCCAGCAGCCGTATGGGGGACAGGGAACAGCCCCAGCATTTT. Amino acid sequence: CASSRMGDREQPQHF.

The rearrangement joins TRBV28 to TRBJ2-1, with 9 bases matching TRBD2. The CDR3 totals 17 residues. Trimming took 3 bases from V and 6 from J; bases not matched to a gene: 12. Germline assignment: CDR1 MDHEN and CDR2 SYDVKM. The CDR3 DNA reads TGTGCCAGCAGTTTGTTATCGTGGAAGCGGGAGGCCAATGAGCAGTTCTTC. Translated, it gives CASSLLSWKREANEQFF.

The chain combines TRBV5-1 with TRBJ2-5, with D possibly TRBD1 on 5 matching bases. The CDR3 has 15 residues. Trimming shortened V by 0 bases and J by 4 bases, and 13 bases separated the two germline ends. CDR1 is SGHRS, CDR2 YFSETQ, per germline. The CDR3 region is CASSLEQVRGETQYF. CDR3 DNA: TGCGCCAGCAGCTTGGAGCAGGTTAGGGGAGAGACCCAGTACTTC.

V is TRBV18 and J is TRBJ1-2, with D possibly being TRBD1 (6 bases). The V end was cut by 2 bases, the J end by 7 bases, with 17 bases between. Germline CDR1 KGHSH, CDR2 LQKENI. The CDR3 is 15 residues long. CDR3 in DNA: TGTGCCAGCTCACCAAGCATACAGGGACCTAGTGGCTACACCTTC. Translated: CASSPSIQGPSGYTF.

This chain connects TRBV5-1 to TRBJ2-1; D unclear. V shed 5 bases and J shed 6 bases, with 12 bases lying between them. The CDR3 totals 13 residues. Per germline, CDR1 SGHRS and CDR2 YFSETQ. CDR3: CASSPDSANEQFF. The CDR3 DNA follows: TGCGCCAGCAGTCCCGACTCAGCCAATGAGCAGTTCTTC.

The chain couples TRBV5-4 to TRBJ2-3, with 11 bases aligning to TRBD2. The CDR3 loop spans 16 amino acids. Looked up from germline, CDR1 is SGHNT and CDR2 is YYREEE (reference sequence). Unmatched junction bases numbered 4, after V lost 0 bases and J lost 4 bases. The CDR3 spells CASSLGSGRGADTQYF. The CDR3 region has the DNA TGTGCCAGCAGCTTGGGTAGCGGGAGGGGGGCAGATACGCAGTATTTT. The full variable domain, completed using reference TRBV5-4 and TRBJ2-3, is ETGVTQSPTHLIKTRGQQVTLRCSSQSGHNTVSWYQQALGQGPQFIFQYYREEENGRGNFPPRFSGLQFPNYSSELNVNALELDDSALYLCASSLGSGRGADTQYFGPGTRLTVL.

This sequence joins TRBV6-1 and TRBJ1-5; D remains ambiguous. The germline V gene encodes CDR1 MNHNS and CDR2 SASEGT. V was trimmed by 6 bases and J by 3 bases, leaving 9 bases between them. This CDR3 has 13 residues. CDR3 in amino acids: CASRAVNNQPQHF. CDR3 sequence (DNA): TGTGCCAGCAGGGCGGTGAACAATCAGCCCCAGCATTTT.

Points on this clone: Distinct nucleotide sequences in the sample also encode this CDR3. This rearrangement joins TRBV6-5 to TRBJ1-1; 9 bases align to TRBD1. Germline V CDR1 and CDR2: MNHEY, SVGAGI. CDR3 length equals 13 residues. Trimming cost V 8 bases and J 3 bases; bases outside gene matches: 4. The CDR3 region is CASRDRDDTEAFF. As DNA, the CDR3 is TGTGCCAGCCGGGACAGGGATGACACTGAAGCTTTCTTT.

The chain couples TRBV7-9 to TRBJ2-1; 9 bases align to TRBD2. The CDR3 runs to 14 residues. Germline V gene data show CDR1 as SEHNR and CDR2 as FQNEAQ (reference sequence). V trimming: 4 bases; J trimming: 14 bases; junction bases outside the gene matches: 12. Here the CDR3 reads CASSSGLALTLKFF. Written as DNA, the CDR3 is TGTGCCAGCAGCTCAGGACTAGCGCTAACCCTCAAGTTCTTC.

V usage is TRBV7-2 and J usage is TRBJ2-1; 7 nucleotides agree with TRBD2. The CDR3 runs to 15 residues. CDR1 is SGHTA and CDR2 is FQGNSA in the germline V gene. J lost 7 bases, V lost 1 base, and 7 bases had no gene match. The CDR3 DNA sequence: TGTGCCAGCAGCTTAGGGCCAGCGGGATGGAATGAGCAGTTCTTC. It specifies CASSLGPAGWNEQFF. Supplemented by reference TRBV7-2 and TRBJ2-1, the full variable domain reads GAGVSQSPSNKVTEKGKDVELRCDPISGHTALYWYRQSLGQGLEFLIYFQGNSAPDKSGLPSDRFSAERTGGSVSTLTIQRTQQEDSAVYLCASSLGPAGWNEQFFGPGTRLTVL.

For this clone: A junction end diverges from the germline sequence, so it may reflect a read error. The rearrangement uses TRBV28 and TRBJ2-6, with 7 bases identical to TRBD1. CDR3 length: 12 amino acids. Germline CDR1 and CDR2: MDHEN and SYDVKM. The CDR3 here is CASSQGVNVLTF. The CDR3 DNA follows: TGTGCCAGCAGTCAGGGGGTCAACGTCCTGACTTTC.

V is TRBV7-2 and J is TRBJ2-2, with a weak D call TRBD1 (5 bases). The CDR3 is 15 amino acids. Germline V gives CDR1 SGHTA, CDR2 FQGNSA. V lost 2 bases and J lost 4, with 11 bases in between. CDR3 sequence reads: CASSLSVRATGELFF. The CDR3 DNA reads as TGTGCCAGCAGCTTATCGGTCAGGGCCACCGGGGAGCTGTTTTTT.

This chain uses TRBV4-3 with TRBJ2-1; TRBD1 might be the D (6 bases). With 6 bases removed from V and 2 bases from J, the gap between germline ends came to 14 bases. The CDR3 sequence is 15 residues long. Germline assignment: CDR1 LGHNA and CDR2 YSLEER. The CDR3 sequence is CASSLRTAPYNEQFF. The CDR3 region has the DNA TGCGCCAGCAGTCTAAGGACAGCTCCCTACAATGAGCAGTTCTTC.

This sequence joins TRBV5-1 and TRBJ2-7; 9 bases agree with TRBD1. The CDR3 runs 15 residues. Germline assignment: CDR1 SGHRS and CDR2 YFSETQ. The V gene end was trimmed by 0 bases and the J gene end by 5 bases; junction bases not matched to a gene: 6. The CDR3 spells CASSLVRDRAHEQYF. DNA for the CDR3: TGCGCCAGCAGCTTGGTTCGGGACAGGGCACACGAGCAGTACTTC.

The rearrangement links TRBV6-1 to TRBJ1-2, with TRBD1 identical over 8 bases. Germline assignment: CDR1 MNHNS and CDR2 SASEGT. V lost 0 bases to trimming and J lost 6 bases; unmatched junction nucleotides: 3. This CDR3 has 14 amino acids. The CDR3 loop reads CASSEAGTGDGYTF. The CDR3 coding sequence is TGTGCCAGCAGTGAAGCCGGGACAGGAGATGGCTACACCTTC.

The J gene is TRBJ2-7, the V gene TRBV28; D may be TRBD2 (7 bases). The CDR3 runs to 15 residues. Germline V lookup: CDR1 MDHEN, CDR2 SYDVKM. The V and J ends lost 3 bases and 3 bases respectively, with 15 bases between them. Written as DNA, the CDR3 is TGTGCCAGCAGTTTCAAGGGGGAGGGGGACTACGAGCAGTACTTC. It codes for CASSFKGEGDYEQYF.

The chain joins TRBV9 to TRBJ2-5; a possible D gene is TRBD2 (6 bases). V was cut by 3 bases and J by 5 bases, with 14 bases left in between. Germline V lookup: CDR1 SGDLS, CDR2 YYNGEE. The CDR3 runs to 14 residues. CDR3 residues: CASSEEGLWETQYF. CDR3 DNA sequence: TGTGCCAGCAGCGAGGAGGGGCTGTGGGAGACCCAGTACTTC. Based on the CDR3 plus reference TRBV9 and TRBJ2-5, the full variable domain is DSGVTQTPKHLITATGQRVTLRCSPRSGDLSVYWYQQSLDQGLQFLIQYYNGEERAKGNILERFSAQQFPDLHSELNLSSLELGDSALYFCASSEEGLWETQYFGPGTRLLVL.

The CDR3 nucleotides are TGTGCCAGCAGTTTCCCCCCCGGGAGTAAGTACTTC. Protein product: CASSFPPGSKYF. The chain has TRBV28 and TRBJ2-7; possibly TRBD2 for D (6 bases). The V gene lost 3 bases and the J gene lost 11 bases, with 14 bases spanning the gap. This CDR3 is built from 12 residues. Germline values: CDR1 MDHEN, CDR2 SYDVKM.

This chain joins TRBV9 and TRBJ2-1; the match to TRBD1 covers 7 bases. There are 15 residues in the CDR3. Losses at the gene ends were 2 bases for V and 3 bases for J; bases not matched to a gene: 5. Germline CDR1 is SGDLS and CDR2 is YYNGEE. The CDR3 DNA is TGTGCCAGCAGCGTCGGGACAGTACTCTACAATGAGCAGTTCTTC. As protein: CASSVGTVLYNEQFF.